Below, 5 T cell receptor beta chains from the same sample are listed, as sequenced in a study of blood T cells in healthy people across ages. Primed by a sample-barcoded 5' primer and a J-beta primer mix, a second PCR proceeded for 7 to 11 cycles. TCRdb reprocessed the 5' RACE reads with MiXCR, giving one entry per CDR3 protein. This sample carries 1.5 million to 1.9 million distinct CDR3 sequences, 40% to 45% of them seen once, and the ten largest clones take 4%. Input material: blood. The receptors originated from a young woman in good health.

This clonotype was counted between two and nine times. The J gene is TRBJ2-7, the V gene TRBV3-1; maybe TRBD2 (5 bases). Looked up from germline, CDR1 is LGHDT and CDR2 is YNNKEL (reference sequence). The CDR3 is 14 amino acids. V dropped 3 bases and J dropped 0 bases, with 9 bases sitting between them. The CDR3, as DNA: TGTGCCAGCAGCCAGCGGGCCATCTCCTACGAGCAGTACTTC. This translates into CASSQRAISYEQYF.

This clonotype has a count of ten or more. The chain links TRBV5-8 to TRBJ1-2, with no clear D. Trimming stripped 4 bases from V and 3 bases from J, with 10 bases between. The germline V gene encodes CDR1 SGHTS and CDR2 YDEGEE. CDR3 length: 13 residues. As DNA, the CDR3 is TGTGCCAGCAGCCCAAGCCCAGACTATGGCTACACCTTC. This gives the protein CASSPSPDYGYTF. The full variable domain, its missing parts supplied by reference TRBV5-8 and TRBJ1-2, is EAGVTQSPTHLIKTRGQQATLRCSPISGHTSVYWYQQALGLGLQFLLWYDEGEERNRGNFPPRFSGRQFPNYSSELNVNALELEDSALYLCASSPSPDYGYTFGSGTRLTVV.

This clonotype was seen a few times. The chain is built from TRBV27 and TRBJ2-7; 7 nucleotides agree with TRBD1. Germline V gene data show CDR1 as MNHEY and CDR2 as SMNVEV (reference sequence). Trimming at V came to 8 bases and at J to 5 bases, leaving 15 bases not matched to a gene. CDR3 length equals 15 residues. CDR3 region: CASSKTGQVRNEQYF. The CDR3 DNA follows: TGTGCCAGCTCTAAGACCGGACAGGTGAGAAACGAGCAGTACTTC.

This clonotype has a single count. The chain has TRBV23-1 and TRBJ2-5; no clear D gene. TRBV23-1 belongs to the ORF category, with a function that is uncertain. The CDR3 loop spans 14 amino acids. Between the trimmed V and J ends, which lost 0 bases and 2 bases, there was a span of 7 bases. The CDR3 nucleotides read TGCGCCAGCAGTCAATCGACCAGACAAGAGACCCAGTACTTC. This codes for CASSQSTRQETQYF.

The chain couples TRBV29-1 to TRBJ2-5; 7 bases fit TRBD2. The DNA end favors TRBJ2-7, so the J call may be wrong. The CDR3 extends over 13 amino acids. Germline CDR1 reads SQVTM; CDR2 reads ANQGSEA. As DNA, the CDR3 is TGCAGCGTTGTCCCTAGCGGTTCCTACGAGCAGTACTTC. As protein: CSVVPSGSYEQYF.